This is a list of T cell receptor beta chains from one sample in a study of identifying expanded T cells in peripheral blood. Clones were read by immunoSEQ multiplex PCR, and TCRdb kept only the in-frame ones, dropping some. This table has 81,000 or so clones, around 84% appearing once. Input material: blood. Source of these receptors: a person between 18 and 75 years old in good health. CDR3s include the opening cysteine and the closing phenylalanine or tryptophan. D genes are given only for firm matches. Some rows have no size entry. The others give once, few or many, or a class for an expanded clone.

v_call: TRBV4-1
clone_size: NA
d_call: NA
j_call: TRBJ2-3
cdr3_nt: TGCGCCAGCAGCCAAGAAGGGCAGCAGGATACGCAGTATTTT
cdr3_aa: CASSQEGQQDTQYF

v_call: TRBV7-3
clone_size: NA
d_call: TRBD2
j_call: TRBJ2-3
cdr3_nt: TGTGCCAGCAGCCCATCGGGACTAGCGGGCATGGGTACGCAGTATTTT
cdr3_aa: CASSPSGLAGMGTQYF

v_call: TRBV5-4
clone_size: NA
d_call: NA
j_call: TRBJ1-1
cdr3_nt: TGTGCCAGCAGCTTGTCTCGGGGGCGATTTGAGAACACTGAAGCTTTCTTT
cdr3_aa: CASSLSRGRFENTEAFF

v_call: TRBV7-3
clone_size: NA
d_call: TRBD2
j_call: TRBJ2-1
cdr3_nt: TGTGCCAGCAGCTTAGGGACTAGCGGTCCCTTAGGCCATGAGCAGTTCTTC
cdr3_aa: CASSLGTSGPLGHEQFF

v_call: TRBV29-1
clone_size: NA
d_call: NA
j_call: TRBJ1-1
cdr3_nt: TGCAGCACAGTATCTGAATGGGACACTGAAGCTTTCTTT
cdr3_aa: CSTVSEWDTEAFF

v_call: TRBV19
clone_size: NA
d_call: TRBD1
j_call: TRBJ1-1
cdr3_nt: TGTGCCAGTAGTGGACAGGGGAGGGTAACTGAAGCTTTCTTT
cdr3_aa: CASSGQGRVTEAFF

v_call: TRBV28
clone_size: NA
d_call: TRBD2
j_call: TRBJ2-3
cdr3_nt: TGTGCCAGTGGGGCGCTAGCGGGAGTCCGGTCCGGCACAGATACGCAGTATTTT
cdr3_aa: CASGALAGVRSGTDTQYF

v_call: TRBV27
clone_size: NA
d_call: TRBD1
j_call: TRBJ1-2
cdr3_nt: TGTGCCAGCAGTTCTGGGACAGGGGGATACGGCTACACCTTC
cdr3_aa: CASSSGTGGYGYTF

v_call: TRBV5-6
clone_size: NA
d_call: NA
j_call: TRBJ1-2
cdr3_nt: TGTGCCAGCAGCTTGGGGACAGTTCTCTATGGCTACACCTTC
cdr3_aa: CASSLGTVLYGYTF

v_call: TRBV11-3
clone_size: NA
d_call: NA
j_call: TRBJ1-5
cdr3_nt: TGTGCCAGCAGCTTAGTACAGATGGTTGAGCCCCAGCATTTT
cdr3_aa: CASSLVQMVEPQHF

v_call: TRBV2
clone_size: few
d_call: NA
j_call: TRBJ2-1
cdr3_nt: TGTGCCAGCAGTGACGATCGGGGGAATGAGCAGTTCTTC
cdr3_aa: CASSDDRGNEQFF

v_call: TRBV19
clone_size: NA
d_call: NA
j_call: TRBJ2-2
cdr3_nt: TGTGCCAGCCGCAGGCAAGCGGCTTCGAACACCGGGGAGCTGTTTTTT
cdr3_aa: CASRRQAASNTGELFF

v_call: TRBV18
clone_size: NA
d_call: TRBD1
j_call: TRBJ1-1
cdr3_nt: TGTGCCAGCTCACCTTTTACAGGGGGTGAGACTGAAGCTTTCTTT
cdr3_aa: CASSPFTGGETEAFF

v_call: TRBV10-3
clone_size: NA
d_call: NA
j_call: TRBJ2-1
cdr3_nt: TGTGCCACGCACCTCGGTTCGGAGGGAGGGGGCAATGAGCAGTTCTTC
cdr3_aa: CATHLGSEGGGNEQFF

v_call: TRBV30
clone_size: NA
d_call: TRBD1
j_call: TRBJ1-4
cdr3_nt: TGTGCCTGGCCGGTATTACAGGGGGTTGAAAAACTGTTTTTT
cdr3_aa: CAWPVLQGVEKLFF

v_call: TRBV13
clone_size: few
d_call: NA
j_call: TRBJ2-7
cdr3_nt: TGTGCCAGCAGCTTATCTCCCAGCGGAGAAACCTACGAGCAGTACTTC
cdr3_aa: CASSLSPSGETYEQYF

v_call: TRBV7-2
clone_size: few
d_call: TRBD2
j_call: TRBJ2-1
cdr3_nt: TGTGCCGGACTAGCGGGAGAGGGCAATGAGCAGTTCTTC
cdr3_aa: CAGLAGEGNEQFF